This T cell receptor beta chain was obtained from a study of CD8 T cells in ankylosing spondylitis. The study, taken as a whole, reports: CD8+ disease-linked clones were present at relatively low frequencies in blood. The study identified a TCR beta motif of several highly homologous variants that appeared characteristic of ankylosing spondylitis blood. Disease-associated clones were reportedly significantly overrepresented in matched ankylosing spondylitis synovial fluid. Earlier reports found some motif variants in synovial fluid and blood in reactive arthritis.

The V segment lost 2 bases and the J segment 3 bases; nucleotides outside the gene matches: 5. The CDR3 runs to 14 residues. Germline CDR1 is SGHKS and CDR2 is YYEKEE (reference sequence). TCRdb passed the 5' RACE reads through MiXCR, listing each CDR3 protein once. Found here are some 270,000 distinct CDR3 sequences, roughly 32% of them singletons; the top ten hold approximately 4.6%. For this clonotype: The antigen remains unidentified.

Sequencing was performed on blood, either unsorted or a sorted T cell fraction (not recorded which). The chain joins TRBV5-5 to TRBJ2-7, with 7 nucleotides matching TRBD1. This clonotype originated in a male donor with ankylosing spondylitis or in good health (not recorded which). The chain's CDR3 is CASSFRDSLYEQYF. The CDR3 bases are TGTGCCAGCAGCTTCCGGGACAGCCTCTACGAGCAGTACTTC.